This TCR beta chain comes out of a study of cytomegalovirus exposure and HLA in healthy donors. Background on the study: Earlier sequencing of approximately 180 million T cells yielded 100 million to 140 million unique TCR beta sequences. An early release of data contained around 80 million unique TCRs, which came from HLA-typed donors.

In regard to this clone: The antigen is not known.

The PCR contained 60 Vbeta and 13 Jbeta primers. In the authors' workflow: In a later analysis, of 80 million or so unique beta chains, roughly 10 million appeared in at least two donors. Repertoires were generated with immunoSEQ multiplex PCR, while TCRdb's copy carries only in-frame clones and drops some. Clone size and the V and J calls come from that table; the DNA yielded D and trimming. The table lists over 150,000 clones, 68% of them singletons. Findings and limits, study-wide: Later analysis showed TCR association rates varying by HLA locus, highest for DRB1 and lowest for HLA-C.

The source of this sequence is a middle-aged man in good health and CMV-seronegative. The sequencing input was PBMCs.

CDR3 sequence reads: CASSSGQYYNSPLHF. The CDR3 DNA is TGCGCCAGCAGCTCGGGACAGTACTATAATTCACCCCTCCACTTT. This chain connects TRBV5-1 to TRBJ1-6; 7 nucleotides line up with TRBD1. The CDR3 totals 15 residues. J lost 3 bases, V lost 3 bases, and 3 bases had no gene match. The V gene's germline CDR1 is SGHRS and CDR2 YFSETQ.